This TCR beta chain was found in a study of blood T cell repertoires in COVID-19 (dated by TCRdb to 2018 to 2021). Background on the whole study: Samples from collaborators originated in the United States, Italy and Spain and spanned both the acute and convalescent phases of COVID-19. The prospective study material was composed of cDNA or gDNA derived from T cells, B-cell-depleted T cells, or PBMCs. A de-identified subject ID, COVID-19 status, age in years and sex were almost always included in the sample metadata. Samples came from the ongoing ImmuneRACE study (first 160 participants) plus 1,254 subjects from 6 global collaborators. Deeply sampled blood TCRbeta repertoires from subjects exposed to, actively infected with, or recovered from COVID-19 were included in the dataset. HLA class I and class II types, where available, came from metadata supplied by the sample provider rather than from assay-based typing. The repertoires were released in a freely available public database meant as a resource for research on the immune response to SARS-CoV-2. Summary of the overall study and its limitations: Clinical and demographic metadata were provided uncurated, with the amount varying by source and participant.

The collaborating institutions used their own protocols to collect whole blood in K2EDTA tubes. For TCRbeta analysis, collaborator samples were shipped as frozen whole blood, as isolated PBMCs, or as DNA extracted from either sample type. The CDR3 runs 13 residues from the cysteine to the phenylalanine. The kept DNA is CDR3 alone, 39 bases in frame from the first base. CDR1 and CDR2 are read off the germline V gene as KGHSH and LQKENI. V is shortened by 6 bases, J by 6 bases, and the region joining them spans 13 bases. In the case of this clone: Its recognized antigen is unknown. Nothing much larger sits one base from this clone, and base qualities are not available.

TCRbeta CDR3 regions were amplified from genomic DNA using the immunoSEQ Assay, a bias-controlled multiplex PCR. As for the original processing: Nucleated cell counts per sample were estimated from amplification of reference gene primers within the assay. To quantify the absolute abundance of each unique TCRbeta CDR3 rearrangement, sequence reads were collapsed and filtered. For each sample, productive Simpson clonality was calculated by taking the square root of Simpson's diversity index across productive rearrangements. The clones in this table, taken by TCRdb from immuneACCESS, are in-frame only. Not every clone is retained; where verified, under half of the shortfall comes from an unresolved V gene, and the cause of the rest is unknown. V and J calls and clone size are as listed in that table; D and trimming were resolved from the DNA. The sample table records 130,000 to 150,000 clones; around 80% of these occur just once. The ten largest clones add up to 7.2% of the sample.

The chain joins TRBV18 to TRBJ2-3; the D gene is unclear. This receptor was identified in a woman between 45 and 60 years old in a cohort sampled during active or convalescent COVID-19. What was sequenced was peripheral blood. In nucleotide form, the sequence is TGTGCCAGCTCCCCGCTTCTCCGGGATACGCAGTATTTT. The resulting protein is CASSPLLRDTQYF.